What follows are 29 T cell receptor beta chains derived from one specimen sequenced in a study of human T cells and chemical hapten exposure. TCRdb reanalysed the RACE reads using MiXCR and keeps one entry per CDR3 protein. The sample has 62,000 or so distinct CDR3 sequences, approximately 11% seen once; the top ten hold roughly 5.3%. Indicated time point: pre-sensitization, week 0. Treatment described: therapeutic diphenylcyclopropenone sensitization with weekly scalp DPC. Specimen: whole blood, collected in connection with sensitization to the hapten diphenylcyclopropenone (DPC). These receptors were collected from a woman aged 50 to 65 with alopecia areata. Some clones in this sample may be carry-over from other donors' samples.

The V gene is TRBV27, the J gene TRBJ1-5, with D perhaps matching TRBD1 (5 bases). The CDR3 is 13 residues long. Germline loops: CDR1 MNHEY, CDR2 SMNVEV (reference sequence). The germline V and J ends were trimmed by 3 bases and 5 bases, with 8 bases remaining between them. The CDR3 bases are TGTGCCAGCAGTTTCACAGGATATCAGCCCCAGCATTTT. This codes for CASSFTGYQPQHF.

This clonotype was counted at least ten times. This sequence joins TRBV29-1 and TRBJ2-7; D is undetermined. Germline CDR1 is SQVTM and CDR2 is ANQGSEA. The CDR3 has 11 amino acids. The ends were cut back, 3 bases at V and 3 bases at J, with 6 bases in the middle. CDR3 DNA sequence: TGCAGCGTTGAGAGAGGCTACGAGCAGTACTTC. This translates into CSVERGYEQYF.

Here the CDR3 DNA reads TGTGCCAGCAGCCCCATGCAGCAGGCCGCCAATCAGCCCCAGCATTTT. Translated: CASSPMQQAANQPQHF. V is TRBV7-9 and J is TRBJ1-5; D gene ambiguous. Germline CDR1 SEHNR, CDR2 FQNEAQ (reference sequence). V shed 5 bases and J shed 3 bases, with 17 bases lying between them. The CDR3 is 16 residues long.

V usage is TRBV28 and J usage is TRBJ2-1; D call uncertain. This CDR3 is 10 amino acids long. CDR1 and CDR2 (germline): MDHEN, SYDVKM. Trimming left V 3 bases short and J 8 bases short, with 2 bases between. The CDR3 loop reads CASSFHEQFF. The CDR3, as DNA: TGTGCCAGCAGTTTCCATGAGCAGTTCTTC.

This clonotype was observed a handful of times. The chain recombines TRBV2 with TRBJ2-7, with D perhaps TRBD1 (5 bases). Trimming cost V 7 bases and J 2 bases, with 6 bases left between them. Germline loops: CDR1 SNHLY, CDR2 FYNNEI. The CDR3 is made up of 11 amino acids. The CDR3 nucleotides are TGTGCCAGCACCAGGGCCTACGAGCAGTACTTC. Amino acid sequence: CASTRAYEQYF. The full variable domain, completed using reference TRBV2 and TRBJ2-7, is EPEVTQTPSHQVTQMGQEVILRCVPISNHLYFYWYRQILGQKVEFLVSFYNNEISEKSEIFDDQFSVERPDGSNFTLKIRSTKLEDSAMYFCASTRAYEQYFGPGTRLTVT.

The V and J genes are TRBV5-1 and TRBJ1-3; weak D call: TRBD1 (6 bases). Germline V CDR1 and CDR2: SGHRS, YFSETQ. This CDR3 spans 15 amino acids. The V end was cut by 4 bases, the J end by 4 bases, with 15 bases between. CDR3 sequence (DNA): TGCGCCAGCAGCCCTGCAGGGGCGCAAGGAAACACCATATATTTT. Translation: CASSPAGAQGNTIYF.

The rearrangement uses TRBV10-2 and TRBJ2-2; D gene uncertain. Germline V gene lookup returns CDR1 WSHSY and CDR2 SAAADI. Trimming cost V 0 bases and J 4 bases, with 6 bases left between them. The CDR3 extends over 14 amino acids. The CDR3 protein is CASSESSVTGELFF. The CDR3, as DNA: TGCGCCAGCAGTGAGTCAAGTGTCACCGGGGAGCTGTTTTTT.

The chain employs TRBV5-4 and TRBJ2-7; D might be TRBD1 or TRBD2, each matching 5 bases. The germline V gene has CDR1 SGHNT and CDR2 YYREEE (reference sequence). The CDR3 runs to 13 residues. Between the trimmed V and J ends, which lost 5 bases and 2 bases, there was a span of 11 bases. The CDR3 is CASRRDRTYEQYF. CDR3 sequence (DNA): TGTGCCAGCAGACGGGACCGAACCTACGAGCAGTACTTC.

The rearrangement links TRBV9 to TRBJ2-2; D perhaps matches TRBD1 (5 bases). The germline V gene encodes CDR1 SGDLS and CDR2 YYNGEE. Deletions cut 0 bases from V and 8 bases from J, with 14 bases between. This CDR3 has 15 residues. CDR3 coding DNA: TGTGCCAGCAGCGTAGAGGGGCGCCTTTTTGGGGAGCTGTTTTTT. Protein sequence: CASSVEGRLFGELFF.

The chain employs TRBV7-2 and TRBJ2-7; D remains ambiguous. V lost 4 bases and J 3 bases, leaving 10 bases between the germline ends. CDR1 and CDR2 (germline): SGHTA, FQGNSA. The CDR3 sequence is 13 residues long. CDR3 sequence reads: CASSSPGRYEQYF. For the CDR3, the DNA is TGTGCCAGCAGCTCGCCTGGACGCTACGAGCAGTACTTC.

This clonotype appeared a few times. The chain carries TRBV6-5 and TRBJ2-7; 7 bases line up with TRBD1. After removal of 2 bases from V and 5 bases from J, the junction contained 6 bases not matched to a gene. This CDR3 is built from 14 residues. Germline V gene lookup returns CDR1 MNHEY and CDR2 SVGAGI. The CDR3 region has the DNA TGTGCCAGCAGTTACAGGGGGCCCCCCGACGAGCAGTACTTC. This translates into CASSYRGPPDEQYF.

V usage is TRBV28 and J usage is TRBJ2-7, with 9 bases matching TRBD1. This CDR3 has 15 amino acids. With 6 bases clipped from V and 2 bases from J, the junction kept 8 bases outside the gene matches. Germline CDR1 reads MDHEN; CDR2 reads SYDVKM. CDR3 in amino acids: CASSPAGTGTYEQYF. The CDR3 coding sequence is TGTGCCAGCAGCCCCGCCGGGACAGGGACCTACGAGCAGTACTTC. The complete variable domain, with remaining parts taken from reference TRBV28 and TRBJ2-7, reads DVKVTQSSRYLVKRTGEKVFLECVQDMDHENMFWYRQDPGLGLRLIYFSYDVKMKEKGDIPEGYSVSREKKERFSLILESASTNQTSMYLCASSPAGTGTYEQYFGPGTRLTVT.

This clonotype showed up just a few times. The V and J genes are TRBV12-3 or TRBV12-4 and TRBJ2-1, with 8 bases lining up with TRBD2. The J segment lost 1 base and the V segment lost 6 bases, leaving 5 bases of the junction unmatched. This CDR3 has 15 residues. The CDR3 sequence: CASSLERGSYNEQFF. The CDR3 DNA reads TGTGCCAGCAGCCTCGAGCGGGGGTCCTACAATGAGCAGTTCTTC.

This clonotype has at least ten counts. The chain is built from TRBV6-2 or TRBV6-3 and TRBJ2-2; a weak D match, TRBD1 (7 bases). Trimming took off 4 bases at V and 7 bases at J, with 16 bases between the two ends. The CDR3 runs 15 residues. Germline assignment: CDR1 MNHEY and CDR2 SVGEGT. The chain's CDR3 is CASSSPTGRSGELFF. CDR3 bases: TGTGCCAGCAGTTCGCCGACAGGGAGGAGCGGGGAGCTGTTTTTT.

This clonotype was observed at least ten times. CDR3 sequence (DNA): TGTGCCAGCAGTTATAGGGACAGGGACGCTGAAGCTTTCTTT. This encodes CASSYRDRDAEAFF. The genes are TRBV6-5 and TRBJ1-1, with 9 bases that match TRBD1. The germline CDR1 and CDR2 sequences are MNHEY and SVGAGI. V shed 3 bases, J shed 6 bases, and the junction held 5 bases outside the gene matches. The CDR3 is 14 amino acids.

The rearrangement links TRBV12-3 or TRBV12-4 to TRBJ2-7; the D gene is possibly TRBD1 (6 bases). Deletions cut 6 bases from V and 0 bases from J, with 9 bases between. This CDR3 contains 13 residues. In DNA, the CDR3 is TGTGCCAGCAGGGCGGACAGCTCCTACGAGCAGTACTTC. It encodes CASRADSSYEQYF.

This clonotype was seen only once. The chain has TRBV20-1 and TRBJ1-5, with TRBD1 matching 9 bases. CDR3 length equals 14 residues. Germline CDR1 is DFQATT and CDR2 is SNEGSKA (reference sequence). V lost 4 bases, J lost 4 bases, and 5 bases stayed unmatched. CDR3 amino acids: CSAIDRGTNQPQHF. In DNA, the CDR3 is TGCAGTGCTATAGACAGGGGGACGAATCAGCCCCAGCATTTT.

This clonotype appeared many times. The chain joins TRBV5-1 to TRBJ1-5, with TRBD1 identical over 11 bases. The trim removed 4 bases at V and 6 bases at J, leaving 6 bases unmatched. This CDR3 is 15 amino acids long. Germline CDR1 and CDR2: SGHRS and YFSETQ. This CDR3 is CASSPGTGGGQPQHF. CDR3 nucleotides: TGCGCCAGCAGCCCGGGGACAGGGGGAGGTCAGCCCCAGCATTTT.

This clonotype showed up many times. Here the CDR3 DNA reads TGTGCCAGCAGACGATCCAGTTTAGGTTTCAATGGCTACACCTTC. Its protein product is CASRRSSLGFNGYTF. This chain connects TRBV7-2 to TRBJ1-2, with D hard to call. The CDR3 length is 15 residues. V lost 6 bases and J lost 6, with 20 bases in between. Germline CDR1 reads SGHTA; CDR2 reads FQGNSA.

At least ten counts were recorded for this clonotype. V is TRBV28 and J is TRBJ2-7, with D maybe TRBD2 (5 bases). Germline V gene lookup returns CDR1 MDHEN and CDR2 SYDVKM. V lost 0 bases, J lost 5 bases, and 8 bases lay in between. The CDR3 is 13 residues long. CDR3 loop: CASSLWQRDEQYF. The CDR3 DNA reads TGTGCCAGCAGTTTATGGCAGAGGGACGAGCAGTACTTC.

This clonotype came up many times. The chain uses TRBV14 and TRBJ2-7; 10 nucleotides match TRBD1. The CDR3 is made up of 15 amino acids. V lost 3 bases, J lost 6 bases, and 8 bases stayed unmatched. Germline V gene sequence: CDR1 SGHDN, CDR2 FVKESK. The CDR3 loop is CASSQTGTGAREQYF. The CDR3 coding sequence is TGTGCCAGCAGCCAGACCGGGACAGGGGCTCGCGAGCAGTACTTC.

This chain uses TRBV27 with TRBJ1-2; D is possibly TRBD1 (5 bases). The CDR3 runs 17 residues. Trimming removed 0 bases from V and 3 bases from J, with 17 bases in between. The germline V gene has CDR1 MNHEY and CDR2 SMNVEV (reference sequence). The CDR3 spells CASSLSMAGKNDYGYTF. The CDR3 region has the DNA TGTGCCAGCAGTTTATCGATGGCAGGGAAGAACGACTATGGCTACACCTTC.

This clonotype was recorded a few times. J is TRBJ2-7 and V is TRBV7-9; D gene ambiguous. With 5 bases removed from V and 2 bases from J, the gap between germline ends came to 13 bases. The CDR3 is made up of 14 amino acids. Germline assignment: CDR1 SEHNR and CDR2 FQNEAQ (reference sequence). CDR3: CASSLRAITYEQYF. Here the CDR3 DNA reads TGTGCCAGCAGCCTACGGGCCATAACCTACGAGCAGTACTTC.

This clonotype was detected a few times. V is TRBV6-6 and J is TRBJ2-7; D remains ambiguous. Germline assignment: CDR1 MNHNY and CDR2 SVGAGI (reference sequence). Trimming left V 7 bases short and J 1 base short, with 11 bases between. The CDR3 contains 13 residues. The CDR3, as DNA: TGTGCCAGCACCGCTTCTGGGTCCTACGAGCAGTACTTC. Amino acids: CASTASGSYEQYF.

This clonotype was seen at least ten times. The J gene is TRBJ2-5, the V gene TRBV14; D remains ambiguous. The CDR3 spans 16 residues. The germline CDR1 and CDR2 sequences are SGHDN and FVKESK. Trimming took 1 base from V and 0 from J, leaving 12 bases between them. For the CDR3, the DNA is TGTGCCAGCAGCCAAGTCCGCCAGGCATACCAAGAGACCCAGTACTTC. Translation: CASSQVRQAYQETQYF.

This clonotype showed up just a few times. The V gene is TRBV23-1, the J gene TRBJ2-5; D might be TRBD2 (6 bases). TRBV23-1 is flagged as an ORF with uncertain function. V was clipped by 4 bases and J by 4 bases, with 13 bases between them. This CDR3 comprises 14 residues. CDR3: CASSLWRVGETQYF. The CDR3 nucleotides are TGCGCCAGCAGTCTTTGGAGGGTAGGAGAGACCCAGTACTTC.

This clonotype has a handful of counts. The chain carries TRBV20-1 and TRBJ1-5; 7 nucleotides line up with TRBD1. This CDR3 region has 15 residues. V trimming: 6 bases; J trimming: 2 bases; junction bases outside the gene matches: 10. The germline gives CDR1 DFQATT, CDR2 SNEGSKA (reference sequence). In DNA, the CDR3 is TGCAGTGCAACTAATACAGGGGTGGGCAATCAGCCCCAGCATTTT. Translating it yields CSATNTGVGNQPQHF.

This clonotype appeared many times. The genes are TRBV6-2 or TRBV6-3 and TRBJ2-2; D perhaps matches TRBD1 (6 bases). The V gene's germline CDR1 is MNHEY and CDR2 SVGEGT. The V gene lost 4 bases and the J gene lost 5 bases, with 20 bases spanning the gap. There are 17 residues in the CDR3. DNA for the CDR3: TGTGCCAGCAGTTCTATGGGACACTCGATGGAGACCGGGGAGCTGTTTTTT. Protein sequence: CASSSMGHSMETGELFF.

This clonotype was recorded many times. V gene TRBV7-6 combines with J gene TRBJ2-1; D could derive from TRBD1 or TRBD2 (5 bases each). CDR1 and CDR2 (germline): SGHVS, FNYEAQ. Between the trimmed V and J ends, which lost 5 bases and 7 bases, there was a span of 21 bases. This CDR3 has 16 residues. CDR3 sequence: CASSLRMGDSRNEQFF. For the CDR3, the DNA is TGTGCCAGCAGCCTAAGAATGGGGGATTCGAGGAATGAGCAGTTCTTC. Based on the CDR3 plus reference TRBV7-6 and TRBJ2-1, the full variable domain is GAGVSQSPRYKVTKRGQDVALRCDPISGHVSLYWYRQALGQGPEFLTYFNYEAQQDKSGLPNDRFSAERPEGSISTLTIQRTEQRDSAMYRCASSLRMGDSRNEQFFGPGTRLTVL.